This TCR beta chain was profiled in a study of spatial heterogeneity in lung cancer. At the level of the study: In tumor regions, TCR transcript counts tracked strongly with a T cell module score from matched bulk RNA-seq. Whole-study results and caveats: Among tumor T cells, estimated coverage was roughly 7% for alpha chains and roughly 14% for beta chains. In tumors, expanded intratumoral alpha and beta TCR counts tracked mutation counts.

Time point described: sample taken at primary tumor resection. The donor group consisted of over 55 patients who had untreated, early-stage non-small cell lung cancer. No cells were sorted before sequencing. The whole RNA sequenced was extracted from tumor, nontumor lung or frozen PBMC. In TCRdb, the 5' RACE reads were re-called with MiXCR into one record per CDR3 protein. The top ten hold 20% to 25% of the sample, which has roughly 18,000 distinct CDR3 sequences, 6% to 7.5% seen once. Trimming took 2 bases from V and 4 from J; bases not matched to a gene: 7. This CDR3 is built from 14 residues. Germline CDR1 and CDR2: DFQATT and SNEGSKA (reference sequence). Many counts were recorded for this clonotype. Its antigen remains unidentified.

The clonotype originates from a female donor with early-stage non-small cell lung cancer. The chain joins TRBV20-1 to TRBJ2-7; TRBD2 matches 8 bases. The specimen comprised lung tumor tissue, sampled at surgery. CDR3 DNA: TGCAGTGCTAGATCCCCGGGGGGGGTATACGAGCAGTACTTC. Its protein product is CSARSPGGVYEQYF.